This TCR beta chain was captured in a study of blood T cells in healthy people across ages. Whole-study results and caveats: Diversity estimates from one million T cells were considered underestimates.

Caucasian individuals from Russia who were healthy and aged about 6 to 90 acted as donors. A second about 7 to 12 cycle PCR used barcoded and J-beta primers. TCRdb re-analysed the 5' RACE reads in MiXCR, keeping a single row per CDR3 protein. The table includes fewer than 900,000 distinct CDR3 sequences, around 45% detected once. The length of the CDR3 is 16 residues. J lost 9 bases, V lost 1 base, and 15 bases had no gene match. The V gene's germline CDR1 is LGHNA and CDR2 YSLEER. On this clonotype itself: Its antigen is not known.

Material for sequencing was blood. This TCR was recovered from a woman aged 55-69 years in good health. The chain has TRBV4-3 and TRBJ2-7; 7 bases align to TRBD1. The CDR3 spells CASSQAYRDRKEWQYF. The CDR3, as DNA: TGCGCCAGCAGCCAAGCATACCGGGACAGAAAAGAGTGGCAGTACTTC.